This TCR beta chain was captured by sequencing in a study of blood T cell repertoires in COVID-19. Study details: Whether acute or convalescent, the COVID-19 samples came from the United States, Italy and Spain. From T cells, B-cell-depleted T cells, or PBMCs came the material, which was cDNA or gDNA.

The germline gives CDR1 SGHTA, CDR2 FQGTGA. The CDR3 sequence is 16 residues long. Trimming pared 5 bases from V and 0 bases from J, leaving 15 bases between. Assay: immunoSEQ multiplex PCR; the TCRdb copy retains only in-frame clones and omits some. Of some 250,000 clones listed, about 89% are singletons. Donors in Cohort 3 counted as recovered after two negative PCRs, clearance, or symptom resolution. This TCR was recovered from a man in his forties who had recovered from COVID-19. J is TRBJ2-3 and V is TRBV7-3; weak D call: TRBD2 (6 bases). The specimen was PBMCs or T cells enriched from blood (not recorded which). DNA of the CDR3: TGTGCCAGCAGCCAAGGACTATCAACTAGCACAGATACGCAGTATTTT. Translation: CASSQGLSTSTDTQYF.